The clone carrying this T cell receptor beta chain occurred many times. The antigen remains undetermined. The sample is drawn from a study of T-cell memory formation after mild COVID-19. As for the study in general: TCR clusters mostly belonged to single donors. Study-wide points: There was no confirmation that second-wave clones peaking on day 37 were SARS-CoV-2 specific.

The V and J ends lost 4 bases and 2 bases respectively, with 11 bases between them. The CDR3 loop spans 14 amino acids. Germline V CDR1 and CDR2: SGHRS, YFSETQ. TCRalpha and TCRbeta libraries used 5'RACE with constant-segment primers and UMIs. TCRdb reanalysed the 5' RACE reads using MiXCR and keeps one entry per CDR3 protein. The data hold about 540,000 distinct CDR3 sequences, with 20% observed a single time. The receptor's source is an adult woman who had mild COVID-19 (a few samples of this study predate the infection). Cell type and time point are not known. Sequencing used PBMCs or a T cell subset sorted from them (not recorded which). The chain links TRBV5-1 to TRBJ2-3; D is perhaps TRBD1 (6 bases). CDR3 in amino acids: CASSGTGSTDTQYF. The CDR3 nucleotides are TGCGCCAGCAGCGGCACAGGGTCCACAGATACGCAGTATTTT.